This T cell receptor beta chain was sequenced during a study of cytomegalovirus exposure and HLA in healthy donors. Study-wide points: Segments of the TCR beta V type were, in most cases, productive about 90% or about 30% of the time in an earlier analysis.

A multiplex PCR was run with 60 Vbeta primers and 13 Jbeta primers. Profiling relied on immunoSEQ multiplex PCR, and the TCRdb table lists in-frame clones only, not all of them. The sample lists 160,000 or so clones; 70% to 85% were seen once. In regard to this clone: The target antigen is unknown.

The specimen was PBMCs. The TCR was taken from a man aged 25-45 years in good health and CMV-seropositive.

CDR3 sequence reads: CSVVEGNNEKLFF. CDR3 nucleotide sequence: TGCAGCGTTGTTGAGGGTAATAATGAAAAACTGTTTTTT. The genes are TRBV29-1 and TRBJ1-4; D call uncertain. Per germline, CDR1 SQVTM and CDR2 ANQGSEA. The CDR3 contains 13 residues. With 4 bases removed from V and 4 bases from J, the gap between germline ends came to 10 bases.